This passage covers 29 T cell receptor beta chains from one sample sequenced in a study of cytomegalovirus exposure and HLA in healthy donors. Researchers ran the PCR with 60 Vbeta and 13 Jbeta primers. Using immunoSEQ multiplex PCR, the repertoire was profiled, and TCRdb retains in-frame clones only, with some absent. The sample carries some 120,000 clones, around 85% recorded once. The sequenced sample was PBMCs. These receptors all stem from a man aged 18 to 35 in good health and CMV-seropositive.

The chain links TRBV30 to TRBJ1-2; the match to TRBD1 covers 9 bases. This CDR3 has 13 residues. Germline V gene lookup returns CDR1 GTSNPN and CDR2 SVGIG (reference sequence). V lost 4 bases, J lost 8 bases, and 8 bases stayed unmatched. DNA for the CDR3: TGTGCCTGGAACCTACAGGGGGCAGAGGGCTACACCTTC. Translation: CAWNLQGAEGYTF.

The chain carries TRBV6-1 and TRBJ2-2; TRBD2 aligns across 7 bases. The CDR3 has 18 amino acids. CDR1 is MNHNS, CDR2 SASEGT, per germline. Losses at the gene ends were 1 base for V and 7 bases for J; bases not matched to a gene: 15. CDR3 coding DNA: TGTGCCAGCAGTGAAGTAGTAGTCTCGGCGGGAGATAACGGGGAGCTGTTTTTT. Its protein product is CASSEVVVSAGDNGELFF.

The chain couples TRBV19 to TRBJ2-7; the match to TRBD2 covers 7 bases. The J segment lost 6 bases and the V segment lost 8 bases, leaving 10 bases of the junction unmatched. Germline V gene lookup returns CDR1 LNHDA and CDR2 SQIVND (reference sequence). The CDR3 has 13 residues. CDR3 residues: CASGTGGMGEQYF. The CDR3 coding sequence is TGTGCCAGTGGTACGGGAGGAATGGGCGAGCAGTACTTC.

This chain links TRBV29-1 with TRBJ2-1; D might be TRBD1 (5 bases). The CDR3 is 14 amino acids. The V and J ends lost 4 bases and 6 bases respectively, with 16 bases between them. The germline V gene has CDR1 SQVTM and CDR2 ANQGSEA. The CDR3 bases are TGCAGCGTTGGTCACACTCAGGGAAGCAATGAGCAGTTCTTC. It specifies CSVGHTQGSNEQFF.

This CDR3 reads CASSFRGTDTQYF. The CDR3 bases are TGCGCCAGCAGCTTCAGGGGCACAGATACGCAGTATTTT. The chain has TRBV5-1 and TRBJ2-3; D is possibly TRBD1 (5 bases). Germline CDR1 and CDR2: SGHRS and YFSETQ. This CDR3 is built from 13 residues. V lost 2 bases and J 1 base, leaving 5 bases between the germline ends.

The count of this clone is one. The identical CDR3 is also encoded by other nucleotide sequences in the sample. CDR3 sequence reads: CASSQGSEAFF. The DNA of the CDR3 is TGTGCCAGCAGCCAGGGGAGTGAAGCTTTCTTT. The rearrangement joins TRBV6-5 to TRBJ1-1; TRBD1 might be the D (6 bases). V was cut by 6 bases and J by 7 bases, with 9 bases left in between. The CDR3 consists of 11 residues. The germline CDR1 and CDR2 sequences are MNHEY and SVGAGI.

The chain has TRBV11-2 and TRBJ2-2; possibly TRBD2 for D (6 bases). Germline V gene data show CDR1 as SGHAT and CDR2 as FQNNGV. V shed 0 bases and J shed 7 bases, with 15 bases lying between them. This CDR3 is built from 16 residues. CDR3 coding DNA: TGTGCCAGCAGCTTAGATAGAACGGAGGGGAACGGGGAGCTGTTTTTT. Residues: CASSLDRTEGNGELFF.

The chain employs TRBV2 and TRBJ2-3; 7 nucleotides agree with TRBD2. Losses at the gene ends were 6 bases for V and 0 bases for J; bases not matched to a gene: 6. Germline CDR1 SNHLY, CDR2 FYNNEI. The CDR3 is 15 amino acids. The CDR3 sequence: CASRGLTPSTDTQYF. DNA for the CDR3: TGTGCCAGCAGGGGACTAACCCCTAGCACAGATACGCAGTATTTT.

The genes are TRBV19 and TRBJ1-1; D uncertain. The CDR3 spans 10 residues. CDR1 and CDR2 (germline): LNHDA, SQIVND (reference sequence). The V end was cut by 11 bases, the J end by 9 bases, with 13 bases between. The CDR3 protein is CAPSIGKAFF. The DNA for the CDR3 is TGTGCCCCGAGTATCGGGAAAGCTTTCTTT.

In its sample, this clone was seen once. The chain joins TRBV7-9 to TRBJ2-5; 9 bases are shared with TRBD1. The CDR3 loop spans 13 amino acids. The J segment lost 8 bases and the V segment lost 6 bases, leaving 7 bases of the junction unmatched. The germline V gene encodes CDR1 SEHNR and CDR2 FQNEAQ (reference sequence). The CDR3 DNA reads TGTGCCAGCAGGCTAGGGACAGGGAATACCCAGTACTTC. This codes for CASRLGTGNTQYF.

Written as DNA, the CDR3 is TGCGCCAGCGGTCGGGACATGGTCACACCTAACTATGGCTACACCTTC. This sequence encodes CASGRDMVTPNYGYTF. J is TRBJ1-2 and V is TRBV5-1; weak D call: TRBD1 (6 bases). Germline CDR1 is SGHRS and CDR2 is YFSETQ. The V and J ends lost 7 bases and 0 bases respectively, with 19 bases between them. The CDR3 has 16 amino acids.

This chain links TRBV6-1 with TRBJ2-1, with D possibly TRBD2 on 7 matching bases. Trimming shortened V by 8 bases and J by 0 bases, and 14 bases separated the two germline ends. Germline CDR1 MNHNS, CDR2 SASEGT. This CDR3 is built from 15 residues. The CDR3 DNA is TGTGCCAGCCGGGGGGCGGTGAGCTCCTACAATGAGCAGTTCTTC. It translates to CASRGAVSSYNEQFF.

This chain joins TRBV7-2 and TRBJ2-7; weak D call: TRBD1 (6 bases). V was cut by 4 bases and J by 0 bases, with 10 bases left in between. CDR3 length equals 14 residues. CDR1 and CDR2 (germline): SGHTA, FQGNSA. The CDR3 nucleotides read TGTGCCAGCAGCTCGGACAGAAGCTCCTACGAGCAGTACTTC. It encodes CASSSDRSSYEQYF.

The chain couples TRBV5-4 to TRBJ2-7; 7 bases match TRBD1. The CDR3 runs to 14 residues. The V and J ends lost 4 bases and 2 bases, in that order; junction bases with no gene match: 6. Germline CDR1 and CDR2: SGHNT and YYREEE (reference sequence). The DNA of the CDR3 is TGTGCCAGCAGCAGCCGGGACAGTACCTACGAGCAGTACTTC. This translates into CASSSRDSTYEQYF.

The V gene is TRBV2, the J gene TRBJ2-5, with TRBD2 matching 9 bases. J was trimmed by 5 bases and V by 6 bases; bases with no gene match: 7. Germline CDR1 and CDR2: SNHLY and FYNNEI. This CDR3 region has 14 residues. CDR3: CASSGTSSVETQYF. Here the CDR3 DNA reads TGTGCCAGCAGCGGGACTAGCTCCGTTGAGACCCAGTACTTC.

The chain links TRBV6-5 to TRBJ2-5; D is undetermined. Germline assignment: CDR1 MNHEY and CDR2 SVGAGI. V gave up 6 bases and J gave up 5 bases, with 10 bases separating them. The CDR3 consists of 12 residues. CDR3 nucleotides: TGTGCCAGCAGACACACCGGGGAGACCCAGTACTTC. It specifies CASRHTGETQYF.

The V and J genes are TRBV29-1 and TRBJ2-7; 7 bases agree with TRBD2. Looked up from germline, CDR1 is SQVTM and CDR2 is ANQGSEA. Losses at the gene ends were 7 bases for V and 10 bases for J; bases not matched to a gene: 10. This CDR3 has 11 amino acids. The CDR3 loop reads CSAGWGREQYF. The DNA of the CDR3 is TGCAGCGCCGGGTGGGGGAGGGAACAGTACTTC.

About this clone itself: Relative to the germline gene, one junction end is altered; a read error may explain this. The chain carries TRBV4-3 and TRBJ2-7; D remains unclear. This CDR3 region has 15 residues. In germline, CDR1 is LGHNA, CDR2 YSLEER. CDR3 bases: TGCGCCAGCAGCCAAGATTGGGCCAGTCCCTACGAGAAGTACTTC. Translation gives CASSQDWASPYEKYF.

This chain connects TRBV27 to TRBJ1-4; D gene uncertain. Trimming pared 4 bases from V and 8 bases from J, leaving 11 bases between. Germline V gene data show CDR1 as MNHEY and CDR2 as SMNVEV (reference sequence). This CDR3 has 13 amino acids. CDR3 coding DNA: TGTGCCAGCAGTTGGATGATCGGGGAAAAACTGTTTTTT. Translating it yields CASSWMIGEKLFF.

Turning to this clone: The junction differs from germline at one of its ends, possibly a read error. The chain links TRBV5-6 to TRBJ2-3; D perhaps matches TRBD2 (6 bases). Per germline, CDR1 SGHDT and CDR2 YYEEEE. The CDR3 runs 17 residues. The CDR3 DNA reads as TGTACCAGCAGCTTGGCCATAGCGGATCCCGACACAGATACGCAGTATTTT. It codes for CTSSLAIADPDTDTQYF.

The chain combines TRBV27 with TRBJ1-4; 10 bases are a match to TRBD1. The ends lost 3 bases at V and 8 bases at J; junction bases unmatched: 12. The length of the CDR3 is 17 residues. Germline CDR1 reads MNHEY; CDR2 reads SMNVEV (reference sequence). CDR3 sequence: CASSFATGTGVAEKLFF. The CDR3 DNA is TGTGCCAGCAGTTTTGCAACCGGGACAGGGGTAGCCGAAAAACTGTTTTTT.

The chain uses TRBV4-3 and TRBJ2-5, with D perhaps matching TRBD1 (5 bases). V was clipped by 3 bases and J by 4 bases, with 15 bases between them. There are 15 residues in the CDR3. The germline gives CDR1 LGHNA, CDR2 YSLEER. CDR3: CASSQGRGLGETQYF. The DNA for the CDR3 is TGCGCCAGCAGCCAGGGAAGGGGATTAGGAGAGACCCAGTACTTC.

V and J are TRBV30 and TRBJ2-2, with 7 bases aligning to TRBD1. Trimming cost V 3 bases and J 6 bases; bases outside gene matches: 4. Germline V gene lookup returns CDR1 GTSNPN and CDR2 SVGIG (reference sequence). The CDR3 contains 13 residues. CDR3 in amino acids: CAWRGTGAGELFF. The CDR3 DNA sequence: TGTGCCTGGAGGGGAACAGGGGCCGGGGAGCTGTTTTTT. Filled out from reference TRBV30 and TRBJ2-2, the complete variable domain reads SQTIHQWPATLVQPVGSPLSLECTVEGTSNPNLYWYRQAAGRGLQLLFYSVGIGQISSEVPQNLSASRPQDRQFILSSKKLLLSDSGFYLCAWRGTGAGELFFGEGSRLTVL.

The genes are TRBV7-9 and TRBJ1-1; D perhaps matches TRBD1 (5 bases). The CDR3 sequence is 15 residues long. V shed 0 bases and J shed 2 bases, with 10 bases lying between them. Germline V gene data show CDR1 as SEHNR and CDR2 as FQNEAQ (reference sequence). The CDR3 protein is CASSLAETANTEAFF. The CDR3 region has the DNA TGTGCCAGCAGCTTAGCGGAGACAGCCAACACTGAAGCTTTCTTT.

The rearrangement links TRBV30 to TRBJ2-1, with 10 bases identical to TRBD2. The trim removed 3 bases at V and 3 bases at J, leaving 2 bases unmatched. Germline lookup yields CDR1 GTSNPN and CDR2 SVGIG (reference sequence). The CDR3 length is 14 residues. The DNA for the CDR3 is TGTGCCTGGAGGGTAGCGGGGGGCTACAATGAGCAGTTCTTC. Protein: CAWRVAGGYNEQFF.

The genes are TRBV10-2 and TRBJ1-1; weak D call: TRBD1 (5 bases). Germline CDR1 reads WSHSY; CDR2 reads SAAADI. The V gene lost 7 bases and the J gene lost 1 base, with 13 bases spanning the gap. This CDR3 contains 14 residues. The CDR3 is CASIPDGGNTEAFF. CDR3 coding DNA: TGCGCCAGCATCCCGGACGGGGGGAACACTGAAGCTTTCTTT.

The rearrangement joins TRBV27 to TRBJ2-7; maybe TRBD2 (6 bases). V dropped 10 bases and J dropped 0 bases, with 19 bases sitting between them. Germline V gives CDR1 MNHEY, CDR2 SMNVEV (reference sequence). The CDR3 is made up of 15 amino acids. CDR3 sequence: CATLWGENSSYEQYF. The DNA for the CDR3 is TGTGCCACGCTTTGGGGGGAAAACAGCTCCTACGAGCAGTACTTC.

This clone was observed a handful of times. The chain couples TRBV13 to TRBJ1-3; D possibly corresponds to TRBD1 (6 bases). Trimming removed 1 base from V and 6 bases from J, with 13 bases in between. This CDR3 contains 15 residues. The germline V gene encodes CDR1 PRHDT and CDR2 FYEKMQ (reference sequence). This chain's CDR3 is CASSLDGGVENTIYF. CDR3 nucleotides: TGTGCCAGCAGCTTAGATGGGGGCGTCGAAAACACCATATATTTT.

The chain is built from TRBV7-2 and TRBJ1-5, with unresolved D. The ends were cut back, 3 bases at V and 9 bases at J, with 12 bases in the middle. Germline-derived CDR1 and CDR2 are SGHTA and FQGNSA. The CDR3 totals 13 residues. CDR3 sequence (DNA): TGTGCCAGCAGCTTCAGCGGAGTTGGGCCCCAGCATTTT. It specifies CASSFSGVGPQHF.